This note documents a single T cell receptor beta chain sequence. Its recognized antigen is unknown. No quality values exist for individual bases; no much larger clone is one base distant. This entry is derived from a study of T-cell reconstitution after alpha-beta-depleted transplantation in children (dated by TCRdb to 2016 to 2017). In terms of the full investigation: The study quantitatively tracked T-cell immune reconstitution after TCRalphabeta/CD19-depleted allogeneic hematopoietic cell transplantation in children using TCR repertoire profiling. Summary of the overall study and its limitations: In some patients, high TCRbeta diversity at day 60 was attributed to recipient T cells and intrathymic progenitors that had survived conditioning. About two months after transplant, the apparently early recovery of alphabetaT-cell counts reportedly depended on just several hundred clones that had expanded rapidly and came from non-depleted graft cells. Over the following months the frequencies of hyperexpanded clones went down, and after one year T-cell counts and TCRbeta diversity were mostly credited to newly produced T cells.

The treatment or condition tag for this specimen amounts to: allogeneic hematopoietic cell transplantation with graft depleted of TCRalphabeta T cells and CD19 B cells. Transplant recipients were children who received TCRalphabeta/CD19-depleted allogeneic hematopoietic cell grafts. The library relied on PCR. The data were produced on an Illumina HiSeq 2500. TCR libraries were prepared with molecular barcoding, using unique molecular identifiers to normalize TCRbeta repertoire quantification. The public reads were reprocessed in TCRdb via fastp at Q25 and MiXCR, keeping in-frame beta chains. One record per CDR3 amino acid sequence lists the most common genes and DNA. This sample has about 340,000 distinct CDR3 sequences in its table, and around 15% of those were observed once. The leading ten clones occupy roughly 41% of the sample. CDR1 LGHNA and CDR2 YNFKEQ were looked up in the germline V gene. Between the V and J ends, shortened by 0 bases and 5 bases respectively, the junction contains 10 bases. The CDR3 goes from the cysteine to the phenylalanine over 14 residues. Just CDR3 DNA is preserved here, 42 bases in frame from base 1.

The material sequenced was PBMCs, mostly from graft donor cells, taken 360 days after TCRalphabeta/CD19-depleted stem cell transplant. The sequence joins TRBV4-2 to TRBJ1-2, with the D gene not confidently named. This TCR was recovered from a male patient between 2 and 10 years old who had a stem cell transplant for acute lymphoblastic leukemia, so the T cells may come from the graft donor. The CDR3 region reads CASSQDRDTYGYTF. The nucleotides read TGTGCCAGCAGCCAAGATAGAGACACGTATGGCTACACCTTC.